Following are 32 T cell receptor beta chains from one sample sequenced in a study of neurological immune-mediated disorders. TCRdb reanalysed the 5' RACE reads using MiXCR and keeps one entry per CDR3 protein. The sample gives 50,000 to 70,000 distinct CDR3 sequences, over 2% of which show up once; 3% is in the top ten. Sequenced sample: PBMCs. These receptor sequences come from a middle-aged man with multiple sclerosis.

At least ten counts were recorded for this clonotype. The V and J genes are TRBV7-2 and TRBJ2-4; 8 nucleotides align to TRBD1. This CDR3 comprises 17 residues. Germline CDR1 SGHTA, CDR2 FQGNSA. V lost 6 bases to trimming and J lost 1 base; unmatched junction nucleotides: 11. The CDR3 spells CASSKETGDGAKNIQYF. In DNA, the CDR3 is TGTGCCAGCAGTAAAGAGACAGGGGATGGGGCCAAAAACATTCAGTACTTC. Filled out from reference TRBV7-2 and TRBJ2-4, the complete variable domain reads GAGVSQSPSNKVTEKGKDVELRCDPISGHTALYWYRQSLGQGLEFLIYFQGNSAPDKSGLPSDRFSAERTGGSVSTLTIQRTQQEDSAVYLCASSKETGDGAKNIQYFGAGTRLSVL.

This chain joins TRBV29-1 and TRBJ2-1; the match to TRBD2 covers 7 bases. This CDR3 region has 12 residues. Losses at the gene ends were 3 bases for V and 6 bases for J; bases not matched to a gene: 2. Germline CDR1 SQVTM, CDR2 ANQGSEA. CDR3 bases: TGCAGCGTTGATGGGGGGGGCAATGAGCAGTTCTTC. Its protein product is CSVDGGGNEQFF.

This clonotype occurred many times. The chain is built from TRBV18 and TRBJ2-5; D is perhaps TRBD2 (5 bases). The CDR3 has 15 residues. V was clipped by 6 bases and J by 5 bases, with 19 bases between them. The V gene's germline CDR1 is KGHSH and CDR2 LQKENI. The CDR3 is CASSDPRDVRETQYF. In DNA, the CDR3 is TGTGCCAGCTCCGACCCCCGGGATGTGAGGGAGACCCAGTACTTC.

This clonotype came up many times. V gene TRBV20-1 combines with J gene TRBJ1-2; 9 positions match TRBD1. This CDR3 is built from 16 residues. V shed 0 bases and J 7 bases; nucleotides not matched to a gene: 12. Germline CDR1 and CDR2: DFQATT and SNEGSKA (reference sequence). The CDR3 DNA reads TGCAGTGCTAGAGATACAGGGGGCGCGGTCACCATTGGCTACACCTTC. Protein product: CSARDTGGAVTIGYTF.

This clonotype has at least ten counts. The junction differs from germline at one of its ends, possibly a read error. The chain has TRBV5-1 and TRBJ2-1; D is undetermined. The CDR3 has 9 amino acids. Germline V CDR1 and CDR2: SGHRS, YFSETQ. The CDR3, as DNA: TGCGCCACCAGACCCCCACTGGTCTTC. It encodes CATRPPLVF.

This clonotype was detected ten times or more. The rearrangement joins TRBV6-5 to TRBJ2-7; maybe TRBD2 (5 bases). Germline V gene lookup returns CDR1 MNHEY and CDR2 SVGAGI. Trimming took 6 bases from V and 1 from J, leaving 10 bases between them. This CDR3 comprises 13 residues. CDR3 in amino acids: CASRRDFSYEQYF. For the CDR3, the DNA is TGTGCCAGCAGGAGGGATTTTTCCTACGAGCAGTACTTC.

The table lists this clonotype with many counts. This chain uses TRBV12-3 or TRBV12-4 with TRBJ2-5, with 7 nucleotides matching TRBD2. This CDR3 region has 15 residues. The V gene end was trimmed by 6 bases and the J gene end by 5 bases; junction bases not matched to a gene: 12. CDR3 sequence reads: CASSHTRGSAETQYF. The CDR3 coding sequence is TGTGCCAGCAGCCATACGCGGGGGAGCGCGGAGACCCAGTACTTC.

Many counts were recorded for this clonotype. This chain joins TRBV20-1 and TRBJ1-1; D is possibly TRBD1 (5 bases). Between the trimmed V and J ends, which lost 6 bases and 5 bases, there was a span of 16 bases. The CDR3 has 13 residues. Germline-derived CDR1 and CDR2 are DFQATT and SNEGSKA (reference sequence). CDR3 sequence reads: CSAPGNGGTEAFF. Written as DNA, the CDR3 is TGCAGTGCCCCGGGAAATGGGGGGACTGAAGCTTTCTTT.

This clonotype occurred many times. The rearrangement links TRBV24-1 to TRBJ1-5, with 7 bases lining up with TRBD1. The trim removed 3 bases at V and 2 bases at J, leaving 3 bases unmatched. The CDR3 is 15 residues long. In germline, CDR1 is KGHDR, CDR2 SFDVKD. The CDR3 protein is CATSDLGGGNQPQHF. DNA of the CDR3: TGTGCCACCAGTGATCTAGGGGGCGGCAATCAGCCCCAGCATTTT.

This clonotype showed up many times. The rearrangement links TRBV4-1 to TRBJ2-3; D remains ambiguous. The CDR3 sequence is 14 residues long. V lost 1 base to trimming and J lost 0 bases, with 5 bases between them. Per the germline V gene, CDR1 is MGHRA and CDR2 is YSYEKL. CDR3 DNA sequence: TGCGCCAGCAGCCAAGGACAAAGCACAGATACGCAGTATTTT. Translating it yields CASSQGQSTDTQYF.

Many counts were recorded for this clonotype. CDR3 residues: CASSLAVGRGYGYTF. The CDR3 region has the DNA TGCGCCAGCAGCTTGGCCGTGGGCAGGGGTTATGGCTACACCTTC. V is TRBV5-1 and J is TRBJ1-2; the D gene is possibly TRBD1 (6 bases). Deletions cut 0 bases from V and 5 bases from J, with 14 bases between. Germline V lookup: CDR1 SGHRS, CDR2 YFSETQ. The CDR3 contains 15 residues.

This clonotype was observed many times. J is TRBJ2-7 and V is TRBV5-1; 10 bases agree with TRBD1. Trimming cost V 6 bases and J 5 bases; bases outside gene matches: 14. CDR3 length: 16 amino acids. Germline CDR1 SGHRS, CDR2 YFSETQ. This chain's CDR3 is CASTPMGGTGVHEQYF. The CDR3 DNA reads TGCGCCAGCACCCCCATGGGCGGGACAGGGGTTCACGAGCAGTACTTC.

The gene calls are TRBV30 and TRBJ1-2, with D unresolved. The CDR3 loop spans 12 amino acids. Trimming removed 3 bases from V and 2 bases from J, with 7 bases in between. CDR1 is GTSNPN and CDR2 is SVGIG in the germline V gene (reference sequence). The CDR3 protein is CAWRSRNYGYTF. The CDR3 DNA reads TGTGCCTGGAGATCCAGGAACTATGGCTACACCTTC.

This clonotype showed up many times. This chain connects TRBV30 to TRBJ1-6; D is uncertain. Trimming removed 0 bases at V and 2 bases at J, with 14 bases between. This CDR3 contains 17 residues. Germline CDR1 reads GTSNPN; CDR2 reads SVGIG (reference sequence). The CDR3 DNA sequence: TGTGCCTGGAGTGTCTTCTCGGACCAAGCCTATAATTCACCCCTCCACTTT. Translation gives CAWSVFSDQAYNSPLHF.

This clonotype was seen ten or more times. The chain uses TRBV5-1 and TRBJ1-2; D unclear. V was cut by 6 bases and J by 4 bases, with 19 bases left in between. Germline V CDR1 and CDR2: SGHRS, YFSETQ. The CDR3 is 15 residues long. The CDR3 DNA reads TGCGCCAGCAAGGCAGAACCCACCGTCCGCTATGGCTACACCTTC. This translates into CASKAEPTVRYGYTF.

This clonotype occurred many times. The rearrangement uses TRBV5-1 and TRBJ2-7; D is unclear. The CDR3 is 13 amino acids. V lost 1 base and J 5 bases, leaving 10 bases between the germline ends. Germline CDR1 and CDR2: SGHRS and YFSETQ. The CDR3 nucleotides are TGCGCCAGCAGCTTGATTCTGCAGAACGAGCAGTACTTC. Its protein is CASSLILQNEQYF.

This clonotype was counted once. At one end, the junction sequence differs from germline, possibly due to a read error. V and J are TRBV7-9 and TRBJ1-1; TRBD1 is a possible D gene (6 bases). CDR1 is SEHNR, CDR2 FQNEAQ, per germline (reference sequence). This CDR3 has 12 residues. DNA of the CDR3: TGTGTCAGCAGCCAGGGGCGCACTGAAGCTTTCTTT. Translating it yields CVSSQGRTEAFF.

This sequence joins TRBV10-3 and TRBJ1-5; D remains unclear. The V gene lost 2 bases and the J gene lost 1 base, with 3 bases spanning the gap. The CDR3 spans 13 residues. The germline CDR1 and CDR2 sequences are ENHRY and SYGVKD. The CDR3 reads CAISEASNQPQHF. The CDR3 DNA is TGTGCCATCAGTGAGGCCAGCAATCAGCCCCAGCATTTT.

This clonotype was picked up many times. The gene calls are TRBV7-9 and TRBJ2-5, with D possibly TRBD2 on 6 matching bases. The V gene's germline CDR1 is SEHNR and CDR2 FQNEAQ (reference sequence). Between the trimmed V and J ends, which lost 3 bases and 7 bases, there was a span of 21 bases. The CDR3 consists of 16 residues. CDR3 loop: CASSFSGAGTVGTQYF. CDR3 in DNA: TGTGCCAGCAGCTTTTCTGGGGCGGGAACCGTAGGGACCCAGTACTTC. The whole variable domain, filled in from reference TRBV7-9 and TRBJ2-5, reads DTGVSQNPRHKITKRGQNVTFRCDPISEHNRLYWYRQTLGQGPEFLTYFQNEAQLEKSRLLSDRFSAERPKGSFSTLEIQRTEQGDSAMYLCASSFSGAGTVGTQYFGPGTRLLVL.

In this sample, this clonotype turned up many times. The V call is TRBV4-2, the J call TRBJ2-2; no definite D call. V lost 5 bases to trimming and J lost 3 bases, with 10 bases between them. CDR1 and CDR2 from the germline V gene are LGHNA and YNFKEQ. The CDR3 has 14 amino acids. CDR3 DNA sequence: TGTGCCAGCAGCATAAATGCCTACACCGGGGAGCTGTTTTTT. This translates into CASSINAYTGELFF.

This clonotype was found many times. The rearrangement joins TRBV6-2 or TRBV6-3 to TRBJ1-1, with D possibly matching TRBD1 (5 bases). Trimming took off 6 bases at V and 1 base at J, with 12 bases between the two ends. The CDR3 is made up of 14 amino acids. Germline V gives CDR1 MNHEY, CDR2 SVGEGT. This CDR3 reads CASRAGHPNTEAFF. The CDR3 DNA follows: TGTGCCAGCAGGGCTGGACACCCGAACACTGAAGCTTTCTTT.

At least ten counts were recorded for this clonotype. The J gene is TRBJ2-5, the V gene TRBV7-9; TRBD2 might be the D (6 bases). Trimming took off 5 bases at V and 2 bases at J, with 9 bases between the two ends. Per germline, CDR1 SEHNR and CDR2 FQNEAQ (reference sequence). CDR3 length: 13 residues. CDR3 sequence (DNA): TGTGCCAGCAGCCTTAGCGGACAAGAGACCCAGTACTTC. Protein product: CASSLSGQETQYF. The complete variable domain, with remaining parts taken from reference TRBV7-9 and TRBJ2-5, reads DTGVSQNPRHKITKRGQNVTFRCDPISEHNRLYWYRQTLGQGPEFLTYFQNEAQLEKSRLLSDRFSAERPKGSFSTLEIQRTEQGDSAMYLCASSLSGQETQYFGPGTRLLVL.

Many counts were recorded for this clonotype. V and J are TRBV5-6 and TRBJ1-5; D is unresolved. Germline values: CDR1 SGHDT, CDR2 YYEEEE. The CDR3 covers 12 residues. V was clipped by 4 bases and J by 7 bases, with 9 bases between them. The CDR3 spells CASSPRNQPQHF. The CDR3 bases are TGTGCCAGCAGCCCGAGAAACCAGCCCCAGCATTTT.

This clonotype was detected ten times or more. The CDR3 DNA reads TGTGCCAGCAGCGACCTACAGGGCAAACAAGAGACCCAGTACTTC. It is translated as CASSDLQGKQETQYF. V is TRBV7-6 and J is TRBJ2-5; D might be TRBD1 (6 bases). Trimming pared 5 bases from V and 2 bases from J, leaving 15 bases between. The germline V gene has CDR1 SGHVS and CDR2 FNYEAQ. This CDR3 spans 15 amino acids. Supplemented by reference TRBV7-6 and TRBJ2-5, the full variable domain reads GAGVSQSPRYKVTKRGQDVALRCDPISGHVSLYWYRQALGQGPEFLTYFNYEAQQDKSGLPNDRFSAERPEGSISTLTIQRTEQRDSAMYRCASSDLQGKQETQYFGPGTRLLVL.

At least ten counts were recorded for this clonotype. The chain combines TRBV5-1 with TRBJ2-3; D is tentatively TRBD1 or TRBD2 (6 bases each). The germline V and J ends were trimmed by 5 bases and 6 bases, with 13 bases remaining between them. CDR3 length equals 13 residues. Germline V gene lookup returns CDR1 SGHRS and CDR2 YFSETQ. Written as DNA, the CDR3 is TGCGCCAGCAGTTTTGGGGGGCAGGATACGCAGTATTTT. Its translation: CASSFGGQDTQYF.

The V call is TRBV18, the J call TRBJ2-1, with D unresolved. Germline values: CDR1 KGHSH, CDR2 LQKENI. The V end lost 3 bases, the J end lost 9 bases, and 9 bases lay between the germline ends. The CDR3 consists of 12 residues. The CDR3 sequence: CASSPKPPEQFF. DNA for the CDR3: TGTGCCAGCTCACCGAAGCCTCCTGAGCAGTTCTTC. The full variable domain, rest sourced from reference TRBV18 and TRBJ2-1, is NAGVMQNPRHLVRRRGQEARLRCSPMKGHSHVYWYRQLPEEGLKFMVYLQKENIIDESGMPKERFSAEFPKEGPSILRIQQVVRGDSAAYFCASSPKPPEQFFGPGTRLTVL.

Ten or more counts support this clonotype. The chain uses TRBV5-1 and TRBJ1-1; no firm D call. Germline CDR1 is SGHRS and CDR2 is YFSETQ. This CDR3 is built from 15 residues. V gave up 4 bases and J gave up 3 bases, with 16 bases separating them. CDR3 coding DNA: TGCGCCAGCAGCCCAACTGCGGGTGTGGACACTGAAGCTTTCTTT. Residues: CASSPTAGVDTEAFF.

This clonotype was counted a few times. CDR3 coding DNA: TGTGCCAGCAGTGGCGACTCAATCACCGGGGAGCTGTTTTTT. This encodes CASSGDSITGELFF. The chain uses TRBV6-6 and TRBJ2-2; D gene uncertain. The CDR3 has 14 residues. Trimming stripped 5 bases from V and 4 bases from J, with 11 bases between. Germline V gene lookup returns CDR1 MNHNY and CDR2 SVGAGI (reference sequence).

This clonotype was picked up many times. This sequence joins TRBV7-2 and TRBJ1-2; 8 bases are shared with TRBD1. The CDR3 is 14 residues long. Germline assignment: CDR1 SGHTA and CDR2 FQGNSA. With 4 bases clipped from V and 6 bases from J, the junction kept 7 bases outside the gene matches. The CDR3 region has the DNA TGTGCCAGCAGCTCCCGGACAGGGTTAAATGGCTACACCTTC. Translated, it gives CASSSRTGLNGYTF.

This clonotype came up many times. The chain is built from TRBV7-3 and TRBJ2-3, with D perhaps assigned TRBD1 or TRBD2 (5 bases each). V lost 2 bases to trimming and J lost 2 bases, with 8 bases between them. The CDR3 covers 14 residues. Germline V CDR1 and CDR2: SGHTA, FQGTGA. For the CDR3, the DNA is TGTGCCAGCAGCTTACTCGGGACCACAGATACGCAGTATTTT. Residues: CASSLLGTTDTQYF. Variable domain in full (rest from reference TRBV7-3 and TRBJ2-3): GAGVSQTPSNKVTEKGKYVELRCDPISGHTALYWYRQSLGQGPEFLIYFQGTGAADDSGLPNDRFFAVRPEGSVSTLKIQRTERGDSAVYLCASSLLGTTDTQYFGPGTRLTVL.

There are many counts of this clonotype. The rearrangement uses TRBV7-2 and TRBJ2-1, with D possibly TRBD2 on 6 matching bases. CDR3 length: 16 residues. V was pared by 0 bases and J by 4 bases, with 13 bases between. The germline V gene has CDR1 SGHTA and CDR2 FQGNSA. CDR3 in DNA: TGTGCCAGCAGCTTAGCTGTGCGGCGGGGATACAATGAGCAGTTCTTC. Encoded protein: CASSLAVRRGYNEQFF.

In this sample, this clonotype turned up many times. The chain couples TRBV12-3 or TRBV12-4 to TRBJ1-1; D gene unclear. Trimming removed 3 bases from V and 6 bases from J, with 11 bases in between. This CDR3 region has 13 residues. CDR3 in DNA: TGTGCCAGCAGTTTGACGGAGTCGGCTGAAGCTTTCTTT. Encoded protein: CASSLTESAEAFF.